Each of the 22 T cell receptor beta chains below was sequenced from the same sample in a study of blood T cell repertoires in COVID-19. Measured with immunoSEQ multiplex PCR; TCRdb has only the in-frame clones, and not every one. Of about 230,000 clones listed, approximately 84% were seen once; the top ten hold approximately 8%. The source material was peripheral blood. The receptors come from a woman of 80 years or more with acute or convalescent COVID-19.

This clone was detected a few times. The gene calls are TRBV3-1 (or the pseudogene TRBV3-2) and TRBJ2-5; D possibly corresponds to TRBD2 (6 bases). Trimming removed 4 bases at V and 5 bases at J, with 14 bases between. The germline gives CDR1 LGHDT, CDR2 YNNKEL (reference sequence). This CDR3 contains 14 residues. The CDR3 sequence: CASSPSTGGETQYF. CDR3 DNA sequence: TGTGCCAGCAGCCCCAGTACCGGAGGGGAGACCCAGTACTTC.

The CDR3 region has the DNA TGCAGCGTTGATACAGGGGAAGGTGAGCAGTTCTTC. This codes for CSVDTGEGEQFF. The chain carries TRBV29-1 and TRBJ2-1; 7 nucleotides agree with TRBD1. The trim removed 3 bases at V and 9 bases at J, leaving 5 bases unmatched. The CDR3 covers 12 residues. Germline values: CDR1 SQVTM, CDR2 ANQGSEA.

The chain employs TRBV7-3 and TRBJ2-1, with D tentatively TRBD2 (6 bases). This CDR3 has 15 amino acids. Per the germline V gene, CDR1 is SGHTA and CDR2 is FQGTGA. Trimming shortened V by 1 base and J by 2 bases, and 9 bases separated the two germline ends. The CDR3 DNA is TGTGCCAGCAGCTTAAACGGGGGACCCTACAATGAGCAGTTCTTC. Its translation: CASSLNGGPYNEQFF.

V gene TRBV19 combines with J gene TRBJ1-2; 7 positions agree with TRBD1. V was clipped by 4 bases and J by 8 bases; unmatched bases: 13. Germline CDR1 reads LNHDA; CDR2 reads SQIVND (reference sequence). The CDR3 contains 15 residues. CDR3 loop: CASSTIITGDGGYTF. CDR3 nucleotides: TGTGCCAGTAGTACCATCATAACAGGGGACGGGGGCTACACCTTC.

This clone was detected only a few times. The chain employs TRBV9 and TRBJ2-7, with TRBD1 identical over 9 bases. CDR3 length: 14 amino acids. The V gene end was trimmed by 2 bases and the J gene end by 5 bases; junction bases not matched to a gene: 5. Per germline, CDR1 SGDLS and CDR2 YYNGEE. CDR3 nucleotide sequence: TGTGCCAGCAGCGTTAGGACAGGGGTCCACGAGCAGTACTTC. As protein: CASSVRTGVHEQYF.

The chain is built from TRBV19 and TRBJ2-3; 12 nucleotides match TRBD2. V dropped 4 bases and J dropped 2; count of bases not matched to a gene: 4. From germline, CDR1 is LNHDA and CDR2 SQIVND (reference sequence). The length of the CDR3 is 16 residues. As DNA, the CDR3 is TGTGCCAGTAGTAGGCGACTAGCGGGAGCCACAGATACGCAGTATTTT. It translates to CASSRRLAGATDTQYF.

V usage is TRBV11-2 and J usage is TRBJ2-5; TRBD1 matches 9 bases. Trimming took 3 bases from V and 5 from J; bases not matched to a gene: 4. The germline gives CDR1 SGHAT, CDR2 FQNNGV. The CDR3 is 14 residues long. In DNA form, the CDR3 reads TGTGCCAGCAGCTTGACAGGGGGTTATGAGACCCAGTACTTC. It codes for CASSLTGGYETQYF. Filled out from reference TRBV11-2 and TRBJ2-5, the complete variable domain reads EAGVAQSPRYKIIEKRQSVAFWCNPISGHATLYWYQQILGQGPKLLIQFQNNGVVDDSQLPKDRFSAERLKGVDSTLKIQPAKLEDSAVYLCASSLTGGYETQYFGPGTRLLVL.

The chain recombines TRBV11-2 with TRBJ2-2, with TRBD2 matching over 7 bases. J was trimmed by 4 bases and V by 6 bases; bases with no gene match: 2. CDR1 and CDR2 (germline): SGHAT, FQNNGV. The CDR3 contains 13 residues. The DNA for the CDR3 is TGTGCCAGCAGGTGGGGGGGCACCGGGGAGCTGTTTTTT. Its translation is CASRWGGTGELFF. Full variable domain (outside the CDR3, taken from reference TRBV11-2 and TRBJ2-2): EAGVAQSPRYKIIEKRQSVAFWCNPISGHATLYWYQQILGQGPKLLIQFQNNGVVDDSQLPKDRFSAERLKGVDSTLKIQPAKLEDSAVYLCASRWGGTGELFFGEGSRLTVL.

The chain has TRBV2 and TRBJ1-6; 8 bases fit TRBD1. Per germline, CDR1 SNHLY and CDR2 FYNNEI. The CDR3 has 13 amino acids. Germline trimming cut 9 bases from V and 6 bases from J; bases unmatched to any gene: 4. The chain's CDR3 is CARIGQGNSPLHF. CDR3 sequence (DNA): TGTGCCAGAATAGGACAGGGTAATTCACCCCTCCACTTT.

The gene calls are TRBV9 and TRBJ2-3; 8 nucleotides match TRBD1. This CDR3 spans 18 amino acids. Germline lookup yields CDR1 SGDLS and CDR2 YYNGEE. The V and J ends lost 0 bases and 6 bases, in that order; junction bases with no gene match: 15. This CDR3 reads CASSVAARQGARLDTQYF. The CDR3, as DNA: TGTGCCAGCAGCGTAGCAGCGAGGCAGGGGGCGCGTCTCGATACGCAGTATTTT.

J is TRBJ2-3 and V is TRBV7-9; 9 bases are shared with TRBD2. There are 16 residues in the CDR3. Germline V gene data show CDR1 as SEHNR and CDR2 as FQNEAQ (reference sequence). V lost 4 bases and J lost 6; bases outside the gene matches: 11. CDR3 sequence (DNA): TGTGCCAGCAGCTCAATTAGCGGGAGTCTAGGGGATACGCAGTATTTT. Translating it yields CASSSISGSLGDTQYF.

The V call is TRBV5-4, the J call TRBJ1-2, with D uncertain. V was pared by 4 bases and J by 8 bases, with 21 bases between. The germline CDR1 and CDR2 sequences are SGHNT and YYREEE (reference sequence). CDR3 size: 15 residues. For the CDR3, the DNA is TGTGCCAGCAGCATGGACCCCCGGGCGGGGAAAGGCTACACCTTC. This gives the protein CASSMDPRAGKGYTF.

The chain recombines TRBV19 with TRBJ1-5; TRBD1 might be the D (5 bases). V dropped 9 bases and J dropped 0 bases, with 21 bases sitting between them. The CDR3 is 17 amino acids. Germline V gene lookup returns CDR1 LNHDA and CDR2 SQIVND (reference sequence). The CDR3 here is CARLPGLCLYSNQPQHF. The CDR3 nucleotides are TGTGCCAGGCTACCGGGACTGTGCTTATATAGCAATCAGCCCCAGCATTTT.

This clone was seen a handful of times. This chain joins TRBV7-9 and TRBJ1-3; D ambiguous. Deletions cut 1 base from V and 0 bases from J, with 19 bases between. The germline CDR1 and CDR2 sequences are SEHNR and FQNEAQ (reference sequence). This CDR3 region has 19 residues. The CDR3 DNA reads as TGTGCCAGCAGCTTAGGGTCCGTCGGCGGTTCGAGCTCTGGAAACACCATATATTTT. It encodes CASSLGSVGGSSSGNTIYF. Based on the CDR3 plus reference TRBV7-9 and TRBJ1-3, the full variable domain is DTGVSQNPRHKITKRGQNVTFRCDPISEHNRLYWYRQTLGQGPEFLTYFQNEAQLEKSRLLSDRFSAERPKGSFSTLEIQRTEQGDSAMYLCASSLGSVGGSSSGNTIYFGEGSWLTVV.

The chain recombines TRBV29-1 with TRBJ1-6, with D possibly matching TRBD1 (6 bases). This CDR3 spans 17 amino acids. Germline V gene sequence: CDR1 SQVTM, CDR2 ANQGSEA. The ends were cut back, 0 bases at V and 10 bases at J, with 22 bases in the middle. The CDR3 region has the DNA TGCAGCGTTGAAGAACGTCTGCGGACAGCCTACGAGTCACCCCTCCACTTT. Translating gives CSVEERLRTAYESPLHF.

The rearrangement links TRBV5-1 to TRBJ2-3; 9 bases are shared with TRBD2. The germline gives CDR1 SGHRS, CDR2 YFSETQ. V lost 7 bases and J lost 6; bases outside the gene matches: 18. This CDR3 is built from 17 residues. The CDR3 DNA is TGCGCCAGCTCCCGACTAGCGGTCGAAAAAGGAGGGGATACGCAGTATTTT. It yields the protein CASSRLAVEKGGDTQYF.

The chain uses TRBV6-5 and TRBJ2-4; perhaps TRBD1 as D (5 bases). CDR1 MNHEY and CDR2 SVGAGI come from the germline V gene. V shed 10 bases and J shed 1 base, with 11 bases lying between them. The CDR3 covers 13 residues. CDR3 coding DNA: TGTGCCACAGGGTGGTCGGCCAAAAACATTCAGTACTTC. Encoded protein: CATGWSAKNIQYF.

In its sample, this clone was seen a few times. The chain carries TRBV11-2 and TRBJ1-1; 7 bases align to TRBD1. Germline values: CDR1 SGHAT, CDR2 FQNNGV. This CDR3 comprises 15 residues. V lost 3 bases, J lost 2 bases, and 6 bases stayed unmatched. The DNA for the CDR3 is TGTGCCAGCAGCTTCGGGACAGTTACCAACACTGAAGCTTTCTTT. Protein: CASSFGTVTNTEAFF.

This chain connects TRBV7-2 to TRBJ1-6; D is undetermined. With 1 base removed from V and 10 bases from J, the gap between germline ends came to 8 bases. This CDR3 is built from 13 residues. Per the germline V gene, CDR1 is SGHTA and CDR2 is FQGNSA. CDR3 protein: CASSLGRESPLHF. CDR3 DNA: TGTGCCAGCAGCTTAGGGCGGGAGTCACCCCTCCACTTT.

This clone was seen a few times. The V call is TRBV3-1 (or the pseudogene TRBV3-2), the J call TRBJ2-7; D remains unclear. Germline V CDR1 and CDR2: LGHDT, YNNKEL (reference sequence). V was pared by 6 bases and J by 4 bases, with 7 bases between. The CDR3 length is 11 residues. The CDR3: CASSFQYEQYF. CDR3 nucleotide sequence: TGTGCCAGCAGTTTCCAATACGAGCAGTACTTC.

This clone has only one observation. The chain employs TRBV6-2 or TRBV6-3 and TRBJ1-2, with 8 bases identical to TRBD1. This CDR3 comprises 17 residues. Trimming took 2 bases from V and 4 from J; bases not matched to a gene: 12. Germline V gene sequence: CDR1 MNHEY, CDR2 SVGEGT. The CDR3: CASSYVPGQALSYGYTF. As DNA, the CDR3 is TGTGCCAGCAGTTACGTTCCGGGACAGGCCTTAAGCTATGGCTACACCTTC.

The chain is built from TRBV6-4 and TRBJ2-1; 16 bases are a match to TRBD2. CDR1 and CDR2 (germline): MRHNA, SNTAGT. Germline trimming cut 5 bases from V and 8 bases from J; bases unmatched to any gene: 6. The CDR3 has 16 residues. CDR3 region: CASSSEGLAGGYEQFF. Here the CDR3 DNA reads TGTGCCAGCAGTTCAGAGGGACTAGCGGGAGGGTATGAGCAGTTCTTC.